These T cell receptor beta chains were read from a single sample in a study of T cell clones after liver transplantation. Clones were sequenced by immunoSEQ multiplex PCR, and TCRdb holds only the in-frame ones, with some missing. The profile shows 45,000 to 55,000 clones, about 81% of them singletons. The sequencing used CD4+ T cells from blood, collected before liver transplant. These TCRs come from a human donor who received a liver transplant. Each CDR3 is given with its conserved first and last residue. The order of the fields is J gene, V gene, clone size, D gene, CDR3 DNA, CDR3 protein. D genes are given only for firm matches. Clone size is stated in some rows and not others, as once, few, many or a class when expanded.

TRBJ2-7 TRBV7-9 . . TGTGCCAGCAGTTCCGGGAACAGGGCCTACGAGCAGTACTTC CASSSGNRAYEQYF
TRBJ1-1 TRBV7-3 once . TGTGCCAGCAGCTTAGGGTGGAACACTGAAGCTTTCTTT CASSLGWNTEAFF
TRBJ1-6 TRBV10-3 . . TGTGCCATCAGTGAGTCGCCCTCAGGGAATAATTCACCCCTCCACTTT CAISESPSGNNSPLHF
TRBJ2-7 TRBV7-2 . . TGTGCCAGCAGCATCCTGTTCGGGAGTATTCGGGAGCAGTACTTC CASSILFGSIREQYF
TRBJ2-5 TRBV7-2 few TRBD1 TGTGCCAGCATCCTCGGACAGGGCGGTTGGGAGACCCAGTACTTC CASILGQGGWETQYF
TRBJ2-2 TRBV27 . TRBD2 TGTGCCAGCAGTTTATCGCTAGCGGGAGCCGGGGAGCTGTTTTTT CASSLSLAGAGELFF
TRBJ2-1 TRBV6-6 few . TGTGCCAGCAGTTACCACATAGAGCAGTTCTTC CASSYHIEQFF
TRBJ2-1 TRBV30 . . TGTGCCTGGAGTGTTTGGCTAGCGCGTGAGCAGTTCTTC CAWSVWLAREQFF
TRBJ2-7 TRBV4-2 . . TGTGCCAGCAGCCAAGAAATATCGGCCCTATACGAGCAGTACTTC CASSQEISALYEQYF
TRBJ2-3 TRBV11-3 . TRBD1 TGTGCCAGCAGTCAAAACAGGGGGGCCGGGGGAGATACGCAGTATTTT CASSQNRGAGGDTQYF
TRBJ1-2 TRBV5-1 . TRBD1 TGCGCCAGCAGCTCAACAGGGGGCGACTATGGCTACACCTTC CASSSTGGDYGYTF
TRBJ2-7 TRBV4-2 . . TGTGCCAGCAGCCAGGGGCATTCGGAGGGTAAATACGAGCAGTACTTC CASSQGHSEGKYEQYF
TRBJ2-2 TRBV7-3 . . TGTGCCAGCAGCGAATCGACGGCAACCGGGGAGCTGTTTTTT CASSESTATGELFF
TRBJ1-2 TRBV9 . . TGTGCCAGCAGCGTAGACAGAAACTATGGCTACACCTTC CASSVDRNYGYTF
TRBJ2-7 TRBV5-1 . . TGCGCCAGCAGCTTGGGATACGGGAACGAGCAGTACTTC CASSLGYGNEQYF
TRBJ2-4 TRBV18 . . TGTGCCAGCTCAACCGGGACGGCCAAAAACATTCAGTACTTC CASSTGTAKNIQYF
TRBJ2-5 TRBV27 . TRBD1 TGTGCCAGCAGAACCACCAGCCGGACAGGGTCTGTGGAGACCCAGTACTTC CASRTTSRTGSVETQYF
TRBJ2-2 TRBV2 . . TGTGCCAGCAGTGAAGCGGGGGGTCTAGTCACCGGGGAGCTGTTTTTT CASSEAGGLVTGELFF
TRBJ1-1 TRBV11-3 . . TGTGCCAGCGCCCCGGGGGGGAGGAGTGAAGCTTTCTTT CASAPGGRSEAFF
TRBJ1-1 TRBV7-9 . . TGTGCCAGCAGCTTTGGGGGGAACACTGAAGCTTTCTTT CASSFGGNTEAFF
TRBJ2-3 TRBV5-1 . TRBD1 TGCGCCAGCAGCCCAGCCCGGGACAGACTCACAGATACGCAGTATTTT CASSPARDRLTDTQYF
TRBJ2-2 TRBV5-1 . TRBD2 TGCGCCAGCAGCCTGACTAGCGGGGGGTCGAACACCGGGGAGCTGTTTTTT CASSLTSGGSNTGELFF
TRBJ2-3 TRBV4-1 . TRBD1 TGCGCCAGCAGTCCCCGGGACAGGGATATGGATACGCAGTATTTT CASSPRDRDMDTQYF
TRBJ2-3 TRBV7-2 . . TGTGCCAGCAGCCTCCACACAGATACGCAGTATTTT CASSLHTDTQYF
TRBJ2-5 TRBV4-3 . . TGCGCCAGCAGCCAAGGGGCTGGGCGAGAGTCCCACTTC CASSQGAGRESHF
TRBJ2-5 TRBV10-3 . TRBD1 TGTGCCATCAGTGATATTCAGGGGGTAGGAGAGACCCAGTACTTC CAISDIQGVGETQYF
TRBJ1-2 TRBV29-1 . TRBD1 TGCAGCGTGGAACTACAGGGGAAAGGGGGCTACACCTTC CSVELQGKGGYTF
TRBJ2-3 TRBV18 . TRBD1 TGTGCCAGCTCACACAGGGGCTATAGCACAGATACGCAGTATTTT CASSHRGYSTDTQYF
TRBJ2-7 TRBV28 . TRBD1 TGTGCCAGCAGTCCTCTAGGGCAGGGGGCGGGCTACGAGCAGTACTTC CASSPLGQGAGYEQYF
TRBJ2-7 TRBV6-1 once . TGTGCCAGCATCCGACAGCCCGCCTACGAGCAGTACTTC CASIRQPAYEQYF
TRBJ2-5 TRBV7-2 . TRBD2 TGTGCCAGCATCGGACTAGCGCAAGAGACCCAGTACTTC CASIGLAQETQYF
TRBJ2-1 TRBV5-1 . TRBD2 TGCGCCAGCACGTCATCCGGGACTAGCGGGAGCTATGAGCAGTTCTTC CASTSSGTSGSYEQFF
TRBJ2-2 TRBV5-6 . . TGTGCCAGCAGCCCAAGGTGGGGGGTCCCGAACACCGGGGAGCTGTTTTTT CASSPRWGVPNTGELFF
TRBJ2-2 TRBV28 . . TGTGCCAGCAGTTTTGACAGGACGATGTTTTTT CASSFDRTMFF